The rows below give T cell receptor beta chains drawn from one sample of a study of control samples from healthy donors and cancer patients. Method: immunoSEQ multiplex PCR; TCRdb's copy keeps in-frame clones and lacks some. The profile shows tens of thousands of clones, roughly 87% of them singletons. Sequencing was carried out using PBMCs. The receptors originated from a man in his fifties or sixties with head and neck cancer. CDR3s include the opening cysteine and the closing phenylalanine or tryptophan. D genes are given only for firm matches. Where a row states a size, it is once, few, many or the class of an expanded clone; other rows omit it.

v_gene	abundance	j_gene	d_gene	CDR3nt	CDR3aa
TRBV28	once	TRBJ1-2	TRBD1	TGTGCCAGCAGTTCCCCTCGGGACAGTACCTTCATCGGGGTTGGCTACACCTTC	CASSSPRDSTFIGVGYTF
TRBV3-1/TRBV3-2	NA	TRBJ2-5	NA	TGTGCCAGCAGCCAAGATTCCTCGACTAGAGGTTCTGGGGAGACCCAGTACTTC	CASSQDSSTRGSGETQYF
TRBV19	NA	TRBJ2-1	TRBD2	TGTGCCAGTAGTATCGCTAGCGGGGGGGGTATTTACAATGAGCAGTTCTTC	CASSIASGGGIYNEQFF
TRBV7-2	once	TRBJ2-3	NA	TGTGCCAGCAGCCAAGACGCCTACACAGATACGCAGTATTTT	CASSQDAYTDTQYF
TRBV3-1/TRBV3-2	NA	TRBJ2-7	NA	TGTGCCAGCAGCAGTACTGGCGGTATAACATCCGAGCAGTACTTC	CASSSTGGITSEQYF
TRBV5-1	NA	TRBJ1-2	NA	TGCGCCAGCACCGAGTCGTCTTACCAAGCTAACTATGGCTACACCTTC	CASTESSYQANYGYTF
TRBV28	NA	TRBJ1-2	TRBD1	TGTGCCAGCACGGACAGGGCTAACTATGGCTACACCTTC	CASTDRANYGYTF
TRBV7-2	NA	TRBJ2-5	NA	TGTGCCAGCAGCTTAGGGGGGGCCCCAGGCGGGACCCAGTACTTC	CASSLGGAPGGTQYF
TRBV5-8	NA	TRBJ1-5	TRBD1	TGTGCCAGCAGCTCCGGGACAGGGGATAATCAGCCCCAGCATTTT	CASSSGTGDNQPQHF
TRBV18	NA	TRBJ1-4	NA	TGTGCCAGCTCAATACGGGGTACTAATGAAAAACTGTTTTTT	CASSIRGTNEKLFF
TRBV7-2	NA	TRBJ2-5	NA	TGTGCCAGCAGCTTAGGGGGGTGGGGGGAGACCCAGTACTTC	CASSLGGWGETQYF
TRBV7-2	NA	TRBJ1-1	NA	TGTGCCAGCAGGGACAGAGCTGGCACTGAAGCTTTCTTT	CASRDRAGTEAFF
TRBV6-5	few	TRBJ2-1	TRBD2	TGTGCCGTAGCGGGTTTAGCCTACAATGAGCAGTTCTTC	CAVAGLAYNEQFF
TRBV7-7	NA	TRBJ2-5	NA	TGTGCTAGCAGCTTCCAGGGTCAAGAGACCCAGTACTTC	CASSFQGQETQYF
TRBV4-3	NA	TRBJ1-6	NA	TGCGCCAGCAGCCAATTGGGGTCACCCCTCCACTTT	CASSQLGSPLHF
TRBV3-1/TRBV3-2	NA	TRBJ1-2	NA	TGTGCCAGCAGCCAAGTTGGTCAGGGTGTGGAGGGCTATGGCTACACCTTC	CASSQVGQGVEGYGYTF
TRBV2	NA	TRBJ1-1	NA	TGTGCCACCTCGGCTTTTGGCACTGAAGCTTTCTTT	CATSAFGTEAFF
TRBV6-4	NA	TRBJ1-5	TRBD1	TGTGCCAGCAGTGACAAATCCGGGACAGGCATCAATCAGCCCCAGCATTTT	CASSDKSGTGINQPQHF
TRBV6-5	NA	TRBJ1-2	NA	TGTGCCAGCAGCGCTGAAGGGCTTGGCGGCTACACCTTC	CASSAEGLGGYTF
TRBV5-4	NA	TRBJ1-6	TRBD1	TGTGCCAGCAGCTTGGGGCTTCCGGGACAGGGTAATTCACCCCTCCACTTT	CASSLGLPGQGNSPLHF
TRBV28	NA	TRBJ1-2	NA	TGTGCCAGCAGTTTCCCCCCCTATGGCTACACCTTC	CASSFPPYGYTF
TRBV5-1	NA	TRBJ2-7	TRBD1	TGCGCCAGCAGCTTGGCCGGGACAGGGGGCTACGAGCAGTACTTC	CASSLAGTGGYEQYF
TRBV7-2	NA	TRBJ2-5	TRBD2	TGTGCCAGCAGCCCGGGGACTAGGCAAGAGACCCAGTACTTC	CASSPGTRQETQYF
TRBV7-6	NA	TRBJ1-2	NA	TGTGCCAGCAGCTTAACCGAATGGAGTGGCTACACCTTC	CASSLTEWSGYTF
TRBV7-2	NA	TRBJ1-5	NA	TGTGCCAGCAGCTTAGGACAGGTCAGAAATCAGCCCCAGCATTTT	CASSLGQVRNQPQHF
TRBV29-1	NA	TRBJ1-5	TRBD1	TGCAGCGTTGGACAGGGGGGTTATCAGCCCCAGCATTTT	CSVGQGGYQPQHF
TRBV11-2	NA	TRBJ2-3	NA	TGTGCCAGCAGCCCCGGGCCCGCCCCCAGAGATACGCAGTATTTT	CASSPGPAPRDTQYF